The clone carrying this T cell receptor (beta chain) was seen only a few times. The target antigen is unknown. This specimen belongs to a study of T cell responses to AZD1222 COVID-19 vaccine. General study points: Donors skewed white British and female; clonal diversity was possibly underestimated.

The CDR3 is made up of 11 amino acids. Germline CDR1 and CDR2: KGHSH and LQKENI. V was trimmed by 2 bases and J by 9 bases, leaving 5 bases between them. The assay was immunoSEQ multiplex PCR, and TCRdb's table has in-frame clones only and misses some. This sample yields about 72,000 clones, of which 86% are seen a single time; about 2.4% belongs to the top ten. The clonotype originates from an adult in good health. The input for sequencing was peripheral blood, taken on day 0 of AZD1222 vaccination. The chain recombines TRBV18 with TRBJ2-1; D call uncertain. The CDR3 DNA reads TGTGCCAGCTCACCAGTAGGTGAGCAGTTCTTC. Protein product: CASSPVGEQFF.